Shown below are 30 T cell receptor beta chains from a single sample sequenced in a study of T cell responses to AZD1222 COVID-19 vaccine. Clones were sequenced by immunoSEQ multiplex PCR, and TCRdb holds only the in-frame ones, with some missing. Of 80,000 or so clones in the sample, 80% to 90% were seen once. The starting material was peripheral blood, obtained 28 days after the second AZD1222 dose. The receptor set was obtained from an adult who received the AZD1222 COVID-19 vaccine.

This chain uses TRBV28 with TRBJ1-3; unclear D gene. From germline, CDR1 is MDHEN and CDR2 SYDVKM. V was clipped by 4 bases and J by 4 bases, with 17 bases between them. The CDR3 has 16 amino acids. The CDR3 here is CASSSQALRSGNTIYF. Written as DNA, the CDR3 is TGTGCCAGCAGTTCCCAGGCTTTACGATCCGGAAACACCATATATTTT.

The CDR3 spells CASRAQGFTEAFF. The CDR3 DNA reads TGTGCCAGCAGGGCCCAGGGTTTCACTGAAGCTTTCTTT. This chain connects TRBV27 to TRBJ1-1; perhaps TRBD1 as D (5 bases). The CDR3 covers 13 residues. The germline V gene has CDR1 MNHEY and CDR2 SMNVEV (reference sequence). V lost 6 bases to trimming and J lost 4 bases, with 12 bases between them.

The chain joins TRBV5-1 to TRBJ1-4, with 7 bases fitting TRBD1. The CDR3 has 14 residues. Germline V gene sequence: CDR1 SGHRS, CDR2 YFSETQ. V lost 4 bases to trimming and J lost 5 bases; unmatched junction nucleotides: 5. This CDR3 reads CASSPTGKNEKLFF. As DNA, the CDR3 is TGCGCCAGCAGCCCGACAGGGAAAAATGAAAAACTGTTTTTT.

The chain employs TRBV24-1 and TRBJ2-3; D might be TRBD1 (5 bases). Between the trimmed V and J ends, which lost 4 bases and 7 bases, there was a span of 8 bases. The CDR3 length is 12 residues. Germline CDR1 and CDR2: KGHDR and SFDVKD. The CDR3 loop is CATSDRVNTQYF. CDR3 nucleotides: TGTGCCACCAGTGACAGGGTCAATACGCAGTATTTT.

The genes are TRBV23-1 and TRBJ2-7; possible D gene TRBD1, 5 bases. TRBV23-1 is assigned to the ORF class and has an uncertain function. The CDR3 totals 18 residues. V was trimmed by 0 bases and J by 5 bases, leaving 23 bases between them. This chain's CDR3 is CASSQSTHEKGLINEQYF. For the CDR3, the DNA is TGCGCCAGCAGTCAATCCACCCACGAGAAGGGGCTGATAAACGAGCAGTACTTC.

The chain joins TRBV20-1 to TRBJ1-2; possibly TRBD1 for D (5 bases). The CDR3 contains 10 residues. CDR1 is DFQATT and CDR2 is SNEGSKA in the germline V gene (reference sequence). CDR3 protein: CSADSYGYTF. The CDR3 DNA follows: TGCAGCGCTGACAGCTATGGCTACACCTTC.

The chain uses TRBV28 and TRBJ1-1, with 9 bases that match TRBD1. From germline, CDR1 is MDHEN and CDR2 SYDVKM. The ends lost 6 bases at V and 4 bases at J; junction bases unmatched: 9. The CDR3 consists of 15 residues. The CDR3, as DNA: TGTGCCAGCAGGTTAACAGGGGGCCGAAGCACTGAAGCTTTCTTT. Protein product: CASRLTGGRSTEAFF.

The rearrangement uses TRBV19 and TRBJ1-5; no reliable D call. The CDR3 spans 15 residues. The germline gives CDR1 LNHDA, CDR2 SQIVND (reference sequence). V was shortened by 3 bases and J by 0 bases, with 9 bases between the two germline ends. CDR3 nucleotides: TGTGCCAGTAGTATCCGGGATTATAGCAATCAGCCCCAGCATTTT. This codes for CASSIRDYSNQPQHF.

This clone has a single count. The chain is built from TRBV27 and TRBJ1-6, with D hard to call. Trimming pared 2 bases from V and 10 bases from J, leaving 9 bases between. The CDR3 runs to 13 residues. CDR1 is MNHEY, CDR2 SMNVEV, per germline (reference sequence). CDR3 residues: CASSLVGYSPLHF. DNA of the CDR3: TGTGCCAGCAGTTTAGTGGGGTACTCACCCCTCCACTTT.

The gene calls are TRBV14 and TRBJ1-1, with no clear D. Germline V lookup: CDR1 SGHDN, CDR2 FVKESK. There are 11 residues in the CDR3. Trimming removed 4 bases from V and 8 bases from J, with 8 bases in between. This CDR3 is CASSLGREAFF. CDR3 bases: TGTGCCAGCAGCCTCGGACGCGAAGCTTTCTTT.

The chain has TRBV27 and TRBJ1-2; unclear D gene. Trimming left V 8 bases short and J 3 bases short, with 16 bases between. The CDR3 totals 14 residues. CDR1 is MNHEY and CDR2 is SMNVEV in the germline V gene (reference sequence). The CDR3 loop reads CASQERGSYYGYTF. Written as DNA, the CDR3 is TGTGCCAGCCAAGAACGAGGCAGCTACTATGGCTACACCTTC.

The CDR3 DNA reads as TGTGCCAGCAGCGATCAGAGCTACGAGCAGTACTTC. Its translation: CASSDQSYEQYF. The J gene is TRBJ2-7, the V gene TRBV7-9; D is unresolved. The CDR3 runs 12 residues. CDR1 is SEHNR and CDR2 is FQNEAQ in the germline V gene (reference sequence). Between the trimmed V and J ends, which lost 5 bases and 3 bases, there was a span of 8 bases. The full variable domain, completed using reference TRBV7-9 and TRBJ2-7, is DTGVSQNPRHKITKRGQNVTFRCDPISEHNRLYWYRQTLGQGPEFLTYFQNEAQLEKSRLLSDRFSAERPKGSFSTLEIQRTEQGDSAMYLCASSDQSYEQYFGPGTRLTVT.

This chain connects TRBV28 to TRBJ1-1; the D gene is possibly TRBD1 (6 bases). Germline V gene lookup returns CDR1 MDHEN and CDR2 SYDVKM. The CDR3 runs 14 residues. Trimming took off 4 bases at V and 6 bases at J, with 15 bases between the two ends. This CDR3 is CASSWQRGGPEAFF. CDR3 DNA: TGTGCCAGCAGTTGGCAGCGGGGGGGCCCTGAAGCTTTCTTT.

The V gene is TRBV28, the J gene TRBJ2-3, with 9 bases aligning to TRBD2. CDR1 is MDHEN, CDR2 SYDVKM, per germline. The CDR3 is 17 amino acids. V dropped 5 bases and J dropped 9; count of bases not matched to a gene: 18. The CDR3 DNA reads as TGTGCCAGCAGTCGCCCGATAAGCGGGGGGCCGGGAGAGACGCAGTATTTT. Protein: CASSRPISGGPGETQYF.

The chain couples TRBV28 to TRBJ2-7; 7 bases line up with TRBD1. V trimming: 6 bases; J trimming: 3 bases; junction bases outside the gene matches: 5. Germline V gene data show CDR1 as MDHEN and CDR2 as SYDVKM. This CDR3 has 13 amino acids. The CDR3 is CASSYRGNYEQYF. In DNA, the CDR3 is TGTGCCAGCAGCTACAGGGGAAACTACGAGCAGTACTTC. Using reference TRBV28 and TRBJ2-7 for the parts outside the CDR3, the full variable domain is DVKVTQSSRYLVKRTGEKVFLECVQDMDHENMFWYRQDPGLGLRLIYFSYDVKMKEKGDIPEGYSVSREKKERFSLILESASTNQTSMYLCASSYRGNYEQYFGPGTRLTVT.

This clone has a single count. At one end the junction does not follow the germline gene, possibly because of a read error. The chain combines TRBV28 with TRBJ1-5, with D perhaps matching TRBD1 (5 bases). The CDR3 sequence is 16 residues long. The V gene's germline CDR1 is MDHEN and CDR2 SYDVKM. The CDR3 loop is CASGSGGDYSYQPQHF. As DNA, the CDR3 is TGTGCCAGCGGATCGGGAGGGGATTATAGCTATCAGCCCCAGCATTTT.

This chain uses TRBV19 with TRBJ1-1; no firm D call. This CDR3 has 14 amino acids. Looked up from germline, CDR1 is LNHDA and CDR2 is SQIVND (reference sequence). V was trimmed by 5 bases and J by 2 bases, leaving 12 bases between them. DNA of the CDR3: TGTGCCAGTAGTTCCCTTGTATTCAACACTGAAGCTTTCTTT. It specifies CASSSLVFNTEAFF.

This sequence joins TRBV7-9 and TRBJ2-7; a possible D gene is TRBD1 (6 bases). CDR3 length: 17 amino acids. Germline V gene sequence: CDR1 SEHNR, CDR2 FQNEAQ (reference sequence). V lost 4 bases and J lost 0, with 19 bases in between. CDR3 loop: CASSSKGNRVFSYEQYF. In DNA form, the CDR3 reads TGTGCCAGCAGCTCTAAAGGGAACAGGGTATTCTCCTACGAGCAGTACTTC. The whole variable domain, remainder taken from reference TRBV7-9 and TRBJ2-7, is DTGVSQNPRHKITKRGQNVTFRCDPISEHNRLYWYRQTLGQGPEFLTYFQNEAQLEKSRLLSDRFSAERPKGSFSTLEIQRTEQGDSAMYLCASSSKGNRVFSYEQYFGPGTRLTVT.

This sequence joins TRBV6-6 and TRBJ2-5; the match to TRBD2 covers 9 bases. CDR1 and CDR2 (germline): MNHNY, SVGAGI (reference sequence). Trimming removed 0 bases from V and 4 bases from J; junction bases left unmatched: 6. The CDR3 covers 16 residues. This chain's CDR3 is CASSYSGRGGPETQYF. Here the CDR3 DNA reads TGTGCCAGCAGTTACTCGGGGCGGGGGGGCCCAGAGACCCAGTACTTC.

This clone was seen ten or more times. The V gene is TRBV9, the J gene TRBJ2-2; D call uncertain. Germline CDR1 SGDLS, CDR2 YYNGEE. Trimming stripped 3 bases from V and 2 bases from J, with 2 bases between. The CDR3 has 12 amino acids. The CDR3, as DNA: TGTGCCAGCAGCGGTAACACCGGGGAGCTGTTTTTT. Residues: CASSGNTGELFF.

The gene calls are TRBV2 and TRBJ2-4; D gene uncertain. The germline CDR1 and CDR2 sequences are SNHLY and FYNNEI. There are 11 residues in the CDR3. The V end was cut by 4 bases, the J end by 13 bases, with 11 bases between. This CDR3 is CASSVNEPQYF. The CDR3 bases are TGTGCCAGCAGTGTGAACGAACCACAGTACTTC.

This rearrangement joins TRBV15 to TRBJ1-5; tentatively, D is TRBD1 (5 bases). In germline, CDR1 is LNHNV, CDR2 YYDKDF (reference sequence). The length of the CDR3 is 15 residues. Trimming shortened V by 1 base and J by 9 bases, and 16 bases separated the two germline ends. The CDR3 here is CATSRGRGTVGPQHF. Here the CDR3 DNA reads TGTGCCACCAGCAGAGGCCGGGGGACGGTAGGGCCCCAGCATTTT.

The J gene is TRBJ1-4, the V gene TRBV5-1, with D perhaps TRBD1 (5 bases). Trimming removed 0 bases from V and 5 bases from J, with 8 bases in between. CDR1 is SGHRS, CDR2 YFSETQ, per germline. This CDR3 contains 14 residues. DNA of the CDR3: TGCGCCAGCAGCTTGGGGGGCTTAAATGAAAAACTGTTTTTT. Amino acid sequence: CASSLGGLNEKLFF.

The chain uses TRBV4-2 and TRBJ1-6, with TRBD1 identical over 9 bases. Germline V gene data show CDR1 as LGHNA and CDR2 as YNFKEQ. The CDR3 consists of 18 residues. Germline trimming cut 1 base from V and 7 bases from J; bases unmatched to any gene: 11. This chain's CDR3 is CASSQVGGTGLWNSPLHF. The CDR3 nucleotides are TGTGCCAGCAGCCAAGTGGGCGGGACAGGGCTTTGGAATTCACCCCTCCACTTT.

The V and J genes are TRBV4-1 and TRBJ1-6; unclear D gene. Germline-derived CDR1 and CDR2 are MGHRA and YSYEKL. V was cut by 3 bases and J by 8 bases, with 17 bases left in between. This CDR3 region has 16 residues. The CDR3 sequence: CASSQMAGSRDSPLHF. DNA for the CDR3: TGCGCCAGCAGCCAGATGGCCGGGAGTAGGGATTCACCCCTCCACTTT.

V and J are TRBV19 and TRBJ2-1, with 11 nucleotides matching TRBD2. The germline V gene encodes CDR1 LNHDA and CDR2 SQIVND (reference sequence). This CDR3 contains 15 residues. Losses at the gene ends were 6 bases for V and 8 bases for J; bases not matched to a gene: 9. The CDR3 reads CASSYPSGGTYEQFF. The CDR3 DNA follows: TGTGCCAGTAGCTACCCTAGCGGGGGGACGTATGAGCAGTTCTTC.

CDR3 sequence: CASQDRGNHNYGYTF. In DNA form, the CDR3 reads TGTGCCAGCCAGGACAGGGGGAACCATAACTATGGCTACACCTTC. This chain links TRBV6-5 with TRBJ1-2; 10 nucleotides match TRBD1. The germline V gene encodes CDR1 MNHEY and CDR2 SVGAGI. J lost 1 base, V lost 8 bases, and 7 bases had no gene match. The CDR3 is 15 residues long.

The rearrangement uses TRBV5-5 and TRBJ1-1; no reliable D call. This CDR3 has 13 residues. Germline CDR1 is SGHKS and CDR2 is YYEKEE (reference sequence). V lost 4 bases, J lost 3 bases, and 10 bases lay in between. CDR3 in amino acids: CASSIRVHTEAFF. Written as DNA, the CDR3 is TGTGCCAGCAGCATAAGGGTACACACTGAAGCTTTCTTT. The full variable domain, with the rest looked up from reference TRBV5-5 and TRBJ1-1, is DAGVTQSPTHLIKTRGQQVTLRCSPISGHKSVSWYQQVLGQGPQFIFQYYEKEERGRGNFPDRFSARQFPNYSSELNVNALLLGDSALYLCASSIRVHTEAFFGQGTRLTVV.

The chain is built from TRBV2 and TRBJ1-2; 7 nucleotides match TRBD1. The CDR3 length is 13 residues. J lost 4 bases, V lost 8 bases, and 7 bases had no gene match. Germline CDR1 and CDR2: SNHLY and FYNNEI. The CDR3 coding sequence is TGTGCCAGCCGTATAACAGGGGTCTATGGCTACACCTTC. Translation: CASRITGVYGYTF.

The chain is built from TRBV28 and TRBJ2-6; D unclear. Deletions cut 2 bases from V and 0 bases from J, with 5 bases between. Germline-derived CDR1 and CDR2 are MDHEN and SYDVKM. The CDR3 is 15 residues long. Here the CDR3 DNA reads TGTGCCAGCAGTTTAATGGGCTCTGGGGCCAACGTCCTGACTTTC. Protein product: CASSLMGSGANVLTF. The entire variable domain, with the rest obtained from reference TRBV28 and TRBJ2-6, is as follows: DVKVTQSSRYLVKRTGEKVFLECVQDMDHENMFWYRQDPGLGLRLIYFSYDVKMKEKGDIPEGYSVSREKKERFSLILESASTNQTSMYLCASSLMGSGANVLTFGAGSRLTVL.